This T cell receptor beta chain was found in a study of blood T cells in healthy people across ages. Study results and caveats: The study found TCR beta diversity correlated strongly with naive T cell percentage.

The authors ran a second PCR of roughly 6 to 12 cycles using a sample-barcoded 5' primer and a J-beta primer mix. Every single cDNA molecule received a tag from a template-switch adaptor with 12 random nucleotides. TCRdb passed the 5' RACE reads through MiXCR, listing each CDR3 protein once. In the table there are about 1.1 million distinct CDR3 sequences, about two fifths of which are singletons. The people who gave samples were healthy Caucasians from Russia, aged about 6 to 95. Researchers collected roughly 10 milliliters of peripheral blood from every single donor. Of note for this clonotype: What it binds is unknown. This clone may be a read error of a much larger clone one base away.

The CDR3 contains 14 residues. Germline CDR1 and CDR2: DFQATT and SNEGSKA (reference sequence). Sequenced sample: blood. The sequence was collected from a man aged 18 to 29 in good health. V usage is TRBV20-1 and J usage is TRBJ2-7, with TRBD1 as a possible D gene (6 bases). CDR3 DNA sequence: TGCAGTGCTAGAGGGGACACACGATTTGGGGAGCGGTACTTC. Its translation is CSARGDTRFGERYF.